Following are 11 T cell receptor beta chains from one sample sequenced in a study of cytomegalovirus exposure and HLA in healthy donors. Use of 60 Vbeta and 13 Jbeta primers characterized the PCR. Sequenced by immunoSEQ multiplex PCR; TCRdb stores in-frame clones only, minus some. Of 90,000 or so clones detected, about 66% appear once; the ten largest clones hold roughly 5.5%. The specimen was PBMCs. The receptors were gathered from a boy aged 5-17 years in good health and CMV-seropositive.

The chain employs TRBV5-5 and TRBJ1-5; no definite D call. The germline V gene encodes CDR1 SGHKS and CDR2 YYEKEE (reference sequence). Trimming took off 5 bases at V and 0 bases at J, with 21 bases between the two ends. The CDR3 has 18 amino acids. CDR3 bases: TGTGCCAGCAGTCCGCATCCGCACAGAACCGATAGCAATCAGCCCCAGCATTTT. Protein: CASSPHPHRTDSNQPQHF.

This rearrangement joins TRBV5-1 to TRBJ2-3; 9 bases are a match to TRBD1. Germline values: CDR1 SGHRS, CDR2 YFSETQ. CDR3 size: 16 residues. V shed 3 bases and J 5 bases; nucleotides not matched to a gene: 10. CDR3 nucleotides: TGCGCCAGCAGCTGGGGACAGGGTCTTGGCGAAGATACGCAGTATTTT. Translation: CASSWGQGLGEDTQYF.

The J gene is TRBJ2-7, the V gene TRBV5-4, with TRBD2 matching 8 bases. The CDR3 loop spans 15 amino acids. With 4 bases clipped from V and 4 bases from J, the junction kept 10 bases outside the gene matches. CDR1 SGHNT and CDR2 YYREEE come from the germline V gene (reference sequence). As DNA, the CDR3 is TGTGCCAGCAGCAGCGGGAGTAAGTACACGTACGAGCAGTACTTC. Its translation: CASSSGSKYTYEQYF.

This chain links TRBV4-1 with TRBJ1-4; unclear D gene. The length of the CDR3 is 14 residues. V was cut by 4 bases and J by 8 bases, with 14 bases left in between. Per germline, CDR1 MGHRA and CDR2 YSYEKL. CDR3 sequence (DNA): TGCGCCAGCAGCCGTCCGGGAGGAAGCGAAAAACTGTTTTTT. This translates into CASSRPGGSEKLFF.

This sequence joins TRBV5-1 and TRBJ2-5; D is undetermined. The germline gives CDR1 SGHRS, CDR2 YFSETQ. The CDR3 is 13 residues long. The V and J ends lost 3 bases and 3 bases respectively, with 9 bases between them. The CDR3 protein is CASSSSTKETQYF. The CDR3 DNA is TGCGCCAGCAGCTCCTCTACTAAAGAGACCCAGTACTTC.

CDR3 DNA sequence: TGCGCCAGCAGCCCAGGACAGGGCCGCTTCTCCGAAGCTTTCTTT. It encodes CASSPGQGRFSEAFF. V and J are TRBV5-1 and TRBJ1-1; TRBD1 matches at 8 bases. Germline V lookup: CDR1 SGHRS, CDR2 YFSETQ. This CDR3 contains 15 residues. V was pared by 4 bases and J by 8 bases, with 13 bases of the junction left unmatched.

Only a few counts were recorded for this clone. The rearrangement links TRBV9 to TRBJ2-1; no definite D call. Germline V gene data show CDR1 as SGDLS and CDR2 as YYNGEE. V was clipped by 3 bases and J by 8 bases, with 15 bases between them. The CDR3 spans 14 residues. In DNA, the CDR3 is TGTGCCAGCAGCGCTGGGTTTGGAGTCTATGAGCAGTTCTTC. It is translated as CASSAGFGVYEQFF.

This sequence joins TRBV2 and TRBJ1-5, with D perhaps matching TRBD1 (6 bases). Germline CDR1 is SNHLY and CDR2 is FYNNEI. V was clipped by 4 bases and J by 7 bases, with 14 bases between them. This CDR3 has 14 residues. CDR3 in amino acids: CASSGGHGGQPQHF. Written as DNA, the CDR3 is TGTGCCAGCAGTGGGGGACACGGTGGGCAGCCCCAGCATTTT.

This chain links TRBV7-8 with TRBJ2-7; D not certain. Per the germline V gene, CDR1 is SGHVS and CDR2 is FQNEAQ. V lost 3 bases, J lost 6 bases, and 6 bases lay in between. The CDR3 has 11 residues. Here the CDR3 reads CASSFSSEQYF. As DNA, the CDR3 is TGTGCCAGCAGCTTTTCGTCCGAGCAGTACTTC.

V gene TRBV19 combines with J gene TRBJ2-1, with TRBD2 matching over 11 bases. Germline loops: CDR1 LNHDA, CDR2 SQIVND (reference sequence). The CDR3 length is 18 residues. After removal of 4 bases from V and 3 bases from J, the junction contained 11 bases not matched to a gene. The CDR3 region has the DNA TGTGCCAGTAGTAGCTCCCCCCTAGCGGGGGGATACTACAATGAGCAGTTCTTC. This gives the protein CASSSSPLAGGYYNEQFF.

The rearrangement joins TRBV5-1 to TRBJ2-3; D is ambiguous. The CDR3 is 13 amino acids. In germline, CDR1 is SGHRS, CDR2 YFSETQ. Deletions cut 5 bases from V and 3 bases from J, with 10 bases between. For the CDR3, the DNA is TGCGCCAGCAGGAGGTTAACTACAGATACGCAGTATTTT. This codes for CASRRLTTDTQYF.